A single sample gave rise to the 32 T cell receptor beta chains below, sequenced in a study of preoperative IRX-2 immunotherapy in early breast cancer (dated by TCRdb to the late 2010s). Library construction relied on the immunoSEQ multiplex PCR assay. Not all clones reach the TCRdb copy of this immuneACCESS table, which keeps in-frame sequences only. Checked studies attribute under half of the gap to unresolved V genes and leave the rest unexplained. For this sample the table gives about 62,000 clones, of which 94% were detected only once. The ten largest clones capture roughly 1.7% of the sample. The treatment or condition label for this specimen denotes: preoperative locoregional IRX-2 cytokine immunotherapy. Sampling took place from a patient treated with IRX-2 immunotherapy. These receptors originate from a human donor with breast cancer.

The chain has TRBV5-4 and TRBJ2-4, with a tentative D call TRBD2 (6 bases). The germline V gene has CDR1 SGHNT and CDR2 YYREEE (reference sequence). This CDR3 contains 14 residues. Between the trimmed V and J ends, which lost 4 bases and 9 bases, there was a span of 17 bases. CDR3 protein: CASSLEGSPGIQYF. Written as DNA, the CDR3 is TGTGCCAGCAGCCTGGAGGGGAGTCCGGGCATTCAGTACTTC.

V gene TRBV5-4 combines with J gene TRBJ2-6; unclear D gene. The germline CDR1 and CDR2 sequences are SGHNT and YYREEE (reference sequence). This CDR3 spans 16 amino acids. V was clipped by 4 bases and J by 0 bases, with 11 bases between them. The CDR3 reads CASSPTTSSGANVLTF. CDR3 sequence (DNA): TGTGCCAGCAGCCCTACGACCAGCTCTGGGGCCAACGTCCTGACTTTC.

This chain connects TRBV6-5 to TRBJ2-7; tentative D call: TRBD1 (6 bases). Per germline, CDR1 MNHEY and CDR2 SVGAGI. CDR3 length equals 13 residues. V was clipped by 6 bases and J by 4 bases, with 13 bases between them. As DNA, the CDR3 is TGTGCCAGCAGAGGACCAGGGGAGTACGAGCAGTACTTC. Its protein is CASRGPGEYEQYF.

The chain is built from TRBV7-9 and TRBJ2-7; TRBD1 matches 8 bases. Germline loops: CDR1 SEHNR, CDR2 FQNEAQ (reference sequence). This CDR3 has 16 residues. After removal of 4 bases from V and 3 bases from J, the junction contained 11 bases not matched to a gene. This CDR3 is CASSSNLGTGYYEQYF. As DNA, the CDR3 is TGTGCCAGCAGCTCCAATCTCGGGACAGGTTACTACGAGCAGTACTTC.

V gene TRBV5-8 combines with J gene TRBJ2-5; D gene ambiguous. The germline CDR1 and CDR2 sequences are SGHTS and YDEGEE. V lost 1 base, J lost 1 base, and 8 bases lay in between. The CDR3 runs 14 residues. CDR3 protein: CASSLWQPQETQYF. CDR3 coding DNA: TGTGCCAGCAGCTTGTGGCAGCCCCAAGAGACCCAGTACTTC.

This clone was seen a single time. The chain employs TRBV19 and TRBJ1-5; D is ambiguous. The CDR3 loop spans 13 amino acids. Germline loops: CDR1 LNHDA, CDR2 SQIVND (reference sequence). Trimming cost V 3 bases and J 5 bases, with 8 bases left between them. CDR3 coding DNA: TGTGCCAGTAGTATCCGGGGTGATCAGCCCCAGCATTTT. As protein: CASSIRGDQPQHF. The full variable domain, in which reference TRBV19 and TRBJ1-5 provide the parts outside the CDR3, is DGGITQSPKYLFRKEGQNVTLSCEQNLNHDAMYWYRQDPGQGLRLIYYSQIVNDFQKGDIAEGYSVSREKKESFPLTVTSAQKNPTAFYLCASSIRGDQPQHFGDGTRLSIL.

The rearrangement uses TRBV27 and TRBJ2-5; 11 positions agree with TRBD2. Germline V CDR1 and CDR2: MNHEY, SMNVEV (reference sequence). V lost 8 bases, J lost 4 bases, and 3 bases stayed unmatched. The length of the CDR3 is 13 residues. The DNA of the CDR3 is TGTGCCAGCGGAACTAGCGGGGGAGAGACCCAGTACTTC. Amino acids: CASGTSGGETQYF.

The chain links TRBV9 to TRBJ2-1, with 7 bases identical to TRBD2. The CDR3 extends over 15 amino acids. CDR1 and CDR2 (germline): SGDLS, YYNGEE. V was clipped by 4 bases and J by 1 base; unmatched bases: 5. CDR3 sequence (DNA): TGTGCCAGCAGCCTAGTGGGGGGGTCCTACAATGAGCAGTTCTTC. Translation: CASSLVGGSYNEQFF.

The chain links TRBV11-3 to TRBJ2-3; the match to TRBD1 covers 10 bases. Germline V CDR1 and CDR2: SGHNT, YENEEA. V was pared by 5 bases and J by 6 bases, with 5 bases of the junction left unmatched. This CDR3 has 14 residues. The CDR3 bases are TGTGCCAGCAGCCGAGGACAGGGGGGGGATACGCAGTATTTT. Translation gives CASSRGQGGDTQYF.

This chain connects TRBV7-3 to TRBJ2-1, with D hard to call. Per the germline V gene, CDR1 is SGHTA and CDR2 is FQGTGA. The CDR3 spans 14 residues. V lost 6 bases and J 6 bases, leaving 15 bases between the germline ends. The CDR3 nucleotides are TGTGCCAGCAGTTTAGCCCCCACTTCCAATGAGCAGTTCTTC. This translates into CASSLAPTSNEQFF.

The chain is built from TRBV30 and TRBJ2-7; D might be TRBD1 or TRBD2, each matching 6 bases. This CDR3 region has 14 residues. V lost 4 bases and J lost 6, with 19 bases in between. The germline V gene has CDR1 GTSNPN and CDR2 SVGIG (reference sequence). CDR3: CAWNLGGIEIEQYF. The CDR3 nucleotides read TGTGCCTGGAACCTGGGGGGCATCGAAATCGAGCAGTACTTC.

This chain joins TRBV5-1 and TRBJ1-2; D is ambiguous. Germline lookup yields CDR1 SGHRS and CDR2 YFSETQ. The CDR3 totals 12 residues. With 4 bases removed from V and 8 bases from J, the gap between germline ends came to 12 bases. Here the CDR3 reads CASSTDPGGYTF. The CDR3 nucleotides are TGCGCCAGCAGCACAGATCCCGGGGGCTACACCTTC.

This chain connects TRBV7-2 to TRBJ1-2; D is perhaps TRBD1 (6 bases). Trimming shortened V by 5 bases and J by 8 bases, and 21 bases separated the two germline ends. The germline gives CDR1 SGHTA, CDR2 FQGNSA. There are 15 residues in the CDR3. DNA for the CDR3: TGTGCCAGCAGCACACCGGGACACCTCTCGGCCGGCTACACCTTC. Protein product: CASSTPGHLSAGYTF.

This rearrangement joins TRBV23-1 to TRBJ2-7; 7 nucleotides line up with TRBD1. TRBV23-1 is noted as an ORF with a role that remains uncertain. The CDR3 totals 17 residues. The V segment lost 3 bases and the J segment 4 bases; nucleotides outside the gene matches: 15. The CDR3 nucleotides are TGCGCCAGCAGTCACTCTCCCCTCATACAGGGGAAGTACGAGCAGTACTTC. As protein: CASSHSPLIQGKYEQYF.

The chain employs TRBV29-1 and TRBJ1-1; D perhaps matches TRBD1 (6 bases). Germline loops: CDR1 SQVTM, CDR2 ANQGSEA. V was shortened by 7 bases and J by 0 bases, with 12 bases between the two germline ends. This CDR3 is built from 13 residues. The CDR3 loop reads CSARAGVNTEAFF. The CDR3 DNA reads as TGCAGCGCCAGAGCAGGGGTGAACACTGAAGCTTTCTTT.

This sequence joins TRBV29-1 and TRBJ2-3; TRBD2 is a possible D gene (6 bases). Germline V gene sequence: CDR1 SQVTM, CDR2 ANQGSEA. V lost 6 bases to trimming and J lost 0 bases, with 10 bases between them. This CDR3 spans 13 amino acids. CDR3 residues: CSVLSGSTDTQYF. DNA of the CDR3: TGCAGCGTCCTTAGCGGCAGCACAGATACGCAGTATTTT.

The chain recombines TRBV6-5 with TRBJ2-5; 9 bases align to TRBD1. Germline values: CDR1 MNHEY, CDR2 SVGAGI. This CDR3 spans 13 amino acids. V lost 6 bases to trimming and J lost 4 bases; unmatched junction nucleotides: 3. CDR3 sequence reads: CASRGTGRETQYF. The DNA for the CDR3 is TGTGCCAGCAGGGGGACAGGGAGAGAGACCCAGTACTTC.

The CDR3: CASSFGQGDGGYTF. The CDR3, as DNA: TGTGCCAGCAGCTTTGGCCAGGGGGATGGGGGCTACACCTTC. The chain carries TRBV7-2 and TRBJ1-2, with 7 bases that match TRBD1. Trimming took 3 bases from V and 8 from J; bases not matched to a gene: 9. The germline V gene has CDR1 SGHTA and CDR2 FQGNSA. There are 14 residues in the CDR3.

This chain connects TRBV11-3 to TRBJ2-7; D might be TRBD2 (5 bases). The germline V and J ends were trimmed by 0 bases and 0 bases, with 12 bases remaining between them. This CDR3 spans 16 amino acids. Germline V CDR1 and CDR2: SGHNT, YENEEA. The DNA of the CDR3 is TGTGCCAGCAGCTTAGAAGCGGCCGAAAGCTCCTACGAGCAGTACTTC. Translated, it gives CASSLEAAESSYEQYF.

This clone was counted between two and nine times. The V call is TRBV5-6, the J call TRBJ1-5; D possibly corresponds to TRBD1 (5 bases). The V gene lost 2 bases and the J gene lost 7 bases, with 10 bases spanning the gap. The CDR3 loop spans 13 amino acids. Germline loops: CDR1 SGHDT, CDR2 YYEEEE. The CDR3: CASSLGRDQPQHF. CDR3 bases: TGTGCCAGCAGCTTAGGCAGGGACCAGCCCCAGCATTTT.

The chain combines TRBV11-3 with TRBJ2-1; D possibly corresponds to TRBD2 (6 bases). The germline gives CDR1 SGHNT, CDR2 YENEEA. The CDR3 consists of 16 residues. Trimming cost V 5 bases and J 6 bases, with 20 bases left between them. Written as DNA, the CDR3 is TGTGCCAGCAGCCCTAGGTGGGGAGGTGGTGGCAATGAGCAGTTCTTC. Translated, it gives CASSPRWGGGGNEQFF.

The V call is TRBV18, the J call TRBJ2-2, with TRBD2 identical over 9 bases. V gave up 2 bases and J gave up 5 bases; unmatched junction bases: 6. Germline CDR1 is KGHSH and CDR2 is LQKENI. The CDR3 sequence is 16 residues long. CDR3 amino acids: CASSPLAGEATGELFF. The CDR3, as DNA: TGTGCCAGCTCACCATTAGCGGGAGAGGCTACCGGGGAGCTGTTTTTT.

The DNA of the CDR3 is TGCGCCAGCAGCTTGCGGACAGGGGGTGATAATGAGCAGTTCTTC. The encoded protein is CASSLRTGGDNEQFF. The J gene is TRBJ2-1, the V gene TRBV5-1; 10 positions match TRBD1. With V trimmed by 1 base and J by 7 bases, 5 bases remained unmatched. Germline V gives CDR1 SGHRS, CDR2 YFSETQ. The CDR3 contains 15 residues.

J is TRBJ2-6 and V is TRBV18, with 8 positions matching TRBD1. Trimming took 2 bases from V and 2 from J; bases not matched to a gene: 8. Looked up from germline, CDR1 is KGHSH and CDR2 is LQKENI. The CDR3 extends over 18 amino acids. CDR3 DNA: TGTGCCAGCTCACCAGGGGTGACAGGGGACACTGGGGCCAACGTCCTGACTTTC. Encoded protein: CASSPGVTGDTGANVLTF.

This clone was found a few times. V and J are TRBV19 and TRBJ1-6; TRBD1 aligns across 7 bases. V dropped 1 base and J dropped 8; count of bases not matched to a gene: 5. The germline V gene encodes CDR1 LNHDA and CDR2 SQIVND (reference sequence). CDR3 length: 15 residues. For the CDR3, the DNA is TGTGCCAGTAGTATAGGTGGGCAGGGGGATTCACCCCTCCACTTT. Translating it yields CASSIGGQGDSPLHF.

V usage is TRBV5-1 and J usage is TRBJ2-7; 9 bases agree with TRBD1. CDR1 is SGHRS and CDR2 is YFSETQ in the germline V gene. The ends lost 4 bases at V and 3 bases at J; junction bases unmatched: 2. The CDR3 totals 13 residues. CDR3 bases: TGCGCCAGCAGCGGGGACAGGGTCTACGAGCAGTACTTC. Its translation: CASSGDRVYEQYF.

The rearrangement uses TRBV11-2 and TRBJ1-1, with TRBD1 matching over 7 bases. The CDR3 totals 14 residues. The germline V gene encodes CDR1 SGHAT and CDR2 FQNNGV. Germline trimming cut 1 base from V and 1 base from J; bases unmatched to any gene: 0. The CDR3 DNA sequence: TGTGCCAGCAGCTTAGGGACAGGGAACACTGAAGCTTTCTTT. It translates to CASSLGTGNTEAFF. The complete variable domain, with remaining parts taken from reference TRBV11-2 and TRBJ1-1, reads EAGVAQSPRYKIIEKRQSVAFWCNPISGHATLYWYQQILGQGPKLLIQFQNNGVVDDSQLPKDRFSAERLKGVDSTLKIQPAKLEDSAVYLCASSLGTGNTEAFFGQGTRLTVV.

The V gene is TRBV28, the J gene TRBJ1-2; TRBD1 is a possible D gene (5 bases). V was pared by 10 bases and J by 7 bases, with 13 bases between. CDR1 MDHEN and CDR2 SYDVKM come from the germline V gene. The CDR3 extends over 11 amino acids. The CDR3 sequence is CAIDRGPGYTF. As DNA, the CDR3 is TGTGCCATCGACAGAGGGCCTGGCTACACCTTC.

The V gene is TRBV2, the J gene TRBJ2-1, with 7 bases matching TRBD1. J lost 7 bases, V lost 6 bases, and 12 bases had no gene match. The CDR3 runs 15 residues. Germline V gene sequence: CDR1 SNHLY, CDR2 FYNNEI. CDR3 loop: CASRETDYRGNEQFF. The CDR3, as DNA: TGTGCCAGCAGGGAAACCGACTACAGGGGTAATGAGCAGTTCTTC.

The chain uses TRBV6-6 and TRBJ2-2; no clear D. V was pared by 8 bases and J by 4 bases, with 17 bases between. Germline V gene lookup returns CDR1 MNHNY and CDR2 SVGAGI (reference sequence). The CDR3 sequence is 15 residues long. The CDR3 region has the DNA TGTGCCAGCGGCTGGGAAATTACTATCACCGGGGAGCTGTTTTTT. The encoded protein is CASGWEITITGELFF.

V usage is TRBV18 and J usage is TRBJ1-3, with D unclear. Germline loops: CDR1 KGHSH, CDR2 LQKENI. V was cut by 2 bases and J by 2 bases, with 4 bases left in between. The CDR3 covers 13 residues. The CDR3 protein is CASSPGAGNTIYF. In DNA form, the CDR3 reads TGTGCCAGCTCACCAGGGGCTGGAAACACCATATATTTT. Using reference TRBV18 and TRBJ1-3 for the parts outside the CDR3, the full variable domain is NAGVMQNPRHLVRRRGQEARLRCSPMKGHSHVYWYRQLPEEGLKFMVYLQKENIIDESGMPKERFSAEFPKEGPSILRIQQVVRGDSAAYFCASSPGAGNTIYFGEGSWLTVV.

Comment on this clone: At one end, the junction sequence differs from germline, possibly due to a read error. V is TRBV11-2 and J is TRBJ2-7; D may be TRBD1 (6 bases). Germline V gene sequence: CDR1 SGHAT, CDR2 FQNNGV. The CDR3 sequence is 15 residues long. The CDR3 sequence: CASSIDVGGWYEQYF. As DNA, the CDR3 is TGTGCCAGCAGCATAGATGTAGGGGGTTGGTACGAGCAGTACTTC.